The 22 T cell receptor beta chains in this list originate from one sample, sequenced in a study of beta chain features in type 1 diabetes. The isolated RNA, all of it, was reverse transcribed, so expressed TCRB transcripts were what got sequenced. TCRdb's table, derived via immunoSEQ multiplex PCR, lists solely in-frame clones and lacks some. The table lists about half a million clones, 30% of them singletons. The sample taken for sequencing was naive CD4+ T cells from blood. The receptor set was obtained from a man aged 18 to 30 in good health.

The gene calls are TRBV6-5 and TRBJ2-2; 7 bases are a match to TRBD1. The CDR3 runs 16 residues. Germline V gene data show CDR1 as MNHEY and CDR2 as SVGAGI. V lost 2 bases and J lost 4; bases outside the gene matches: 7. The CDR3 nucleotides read TGTGCCAGCAGTTACACATCACGACAGGGCACCGGGGAGCTGTTTTTT. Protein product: CASSYTSRQGTGELFF.

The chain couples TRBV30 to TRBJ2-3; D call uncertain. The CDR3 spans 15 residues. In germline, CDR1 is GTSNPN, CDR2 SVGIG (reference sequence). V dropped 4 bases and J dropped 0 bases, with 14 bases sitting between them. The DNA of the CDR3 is TGTGCCTGGAAACCACAGTTAACTAGCACAGATACGCAGTATTTT. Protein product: CAWKPQLTSTDTQYF.

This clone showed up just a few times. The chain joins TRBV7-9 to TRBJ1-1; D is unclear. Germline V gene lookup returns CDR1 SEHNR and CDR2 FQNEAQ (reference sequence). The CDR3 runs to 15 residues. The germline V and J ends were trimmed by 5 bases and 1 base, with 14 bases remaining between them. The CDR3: CASSHPVLANTEAFF. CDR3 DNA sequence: TGTGCCAGCAGCCATCCTGTCCTAGCGAACACTGAAGCTTTCTTT.

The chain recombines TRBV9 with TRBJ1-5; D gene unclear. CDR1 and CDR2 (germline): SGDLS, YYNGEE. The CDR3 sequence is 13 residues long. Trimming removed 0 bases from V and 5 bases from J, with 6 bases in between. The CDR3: CASSVAGDQPQHF. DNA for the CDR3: TGTGCCAGCAGCGTAGCGGGTGATCAGCCCCAGCATTTT.

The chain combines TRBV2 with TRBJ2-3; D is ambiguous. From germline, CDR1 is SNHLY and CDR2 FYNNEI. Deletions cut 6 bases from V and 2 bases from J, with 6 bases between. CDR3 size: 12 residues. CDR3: CASRALTDTQYF. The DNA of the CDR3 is TGTGCCAGCAGAGCGCTCACAGATACGCAGTATTTT. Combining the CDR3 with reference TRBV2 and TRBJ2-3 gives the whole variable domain EPEVTQTPSHQVTQMGQEVILRCVPISNHLYFYWYRQILGQKVEFLVSFYNNEISEKSEIFDDQFSVERPDGSNFTLKIRSTKLEDSAMYFCASRALTDTQYFGPGTRLTVL.

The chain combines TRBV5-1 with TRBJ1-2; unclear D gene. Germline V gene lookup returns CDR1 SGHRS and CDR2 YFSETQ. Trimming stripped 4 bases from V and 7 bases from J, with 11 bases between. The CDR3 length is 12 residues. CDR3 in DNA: TGCGCCAGCAGCGGCGACATCTCTGGCTACACCTTC. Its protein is CASSGDISGYTF.

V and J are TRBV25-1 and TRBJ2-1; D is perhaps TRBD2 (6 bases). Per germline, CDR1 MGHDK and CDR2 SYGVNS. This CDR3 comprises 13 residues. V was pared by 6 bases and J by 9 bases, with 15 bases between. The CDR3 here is CASRDPFSGEQFF. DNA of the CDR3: TGTGCCAGCAGAGATCCTTTTAGCGGTGAGCAGTTCTTC.

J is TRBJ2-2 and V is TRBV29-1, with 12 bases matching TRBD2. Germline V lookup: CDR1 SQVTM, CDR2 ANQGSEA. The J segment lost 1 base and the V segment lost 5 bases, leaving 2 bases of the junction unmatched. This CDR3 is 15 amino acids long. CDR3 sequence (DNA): TGCAGCGTTATGACTAGCGGGAGGAACACCGGGGAGCTGTTTTTT. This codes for CSVMTSGRNTGELFF.

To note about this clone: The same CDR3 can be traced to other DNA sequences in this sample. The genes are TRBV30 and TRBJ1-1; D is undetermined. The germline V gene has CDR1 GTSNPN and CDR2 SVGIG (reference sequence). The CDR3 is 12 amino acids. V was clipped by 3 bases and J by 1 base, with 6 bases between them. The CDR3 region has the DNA TGTGCCTGGAGCCCGCGGAACACTGAAGCTTTCTTT. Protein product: CAWSPRNTEAFF.

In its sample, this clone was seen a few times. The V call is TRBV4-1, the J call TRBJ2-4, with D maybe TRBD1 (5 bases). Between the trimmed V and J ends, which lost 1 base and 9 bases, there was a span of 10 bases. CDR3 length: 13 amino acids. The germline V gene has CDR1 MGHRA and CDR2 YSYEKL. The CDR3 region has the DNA TGCGCCAGCAGCCAAGTAGGCACAGGCATTCAGTACTTC. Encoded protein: CASSQVGTGIQYF.

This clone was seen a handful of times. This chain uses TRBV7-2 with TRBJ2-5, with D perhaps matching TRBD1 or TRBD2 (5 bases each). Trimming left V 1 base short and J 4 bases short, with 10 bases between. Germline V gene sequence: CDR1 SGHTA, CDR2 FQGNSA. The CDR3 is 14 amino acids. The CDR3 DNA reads TGTGCCAGCAGCTTAGGTTGGGGGATAGAGACCCAGTACTTC. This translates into CASSLGWGIETQYF.

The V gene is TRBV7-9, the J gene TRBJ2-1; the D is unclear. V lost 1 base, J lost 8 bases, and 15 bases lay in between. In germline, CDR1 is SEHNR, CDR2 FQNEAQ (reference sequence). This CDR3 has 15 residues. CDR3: CASSLVAGPGDEQFF. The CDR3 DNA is TGTGCCAGCAGCTTAGTGGCAGGCCCTGGGGATGAGCAGTTCTTC.

The CDR3 DNA follows: TGTGCCAGCAGCATAATCACAGATACGCAGTATTTT. This encodes CASSIITDTQYF. The V call is TRBV7-3, the J call TRBJ2-3, with D unclear. This CDR3 spans 12 amino acids. The germline V gene encodes CDR1 SGHTA and CDR2 FQGTGA. V lost 5 bases to trimming and J lost 2 bases, with 5 bases between them.

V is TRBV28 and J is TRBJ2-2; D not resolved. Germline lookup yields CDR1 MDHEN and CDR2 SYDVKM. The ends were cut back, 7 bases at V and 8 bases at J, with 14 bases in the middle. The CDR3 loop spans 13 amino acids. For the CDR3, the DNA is TGTGCCAGCACCCCCCACGGTCTGGGGGAGCTGTTTTTT. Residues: CASTPHGLGELFF.

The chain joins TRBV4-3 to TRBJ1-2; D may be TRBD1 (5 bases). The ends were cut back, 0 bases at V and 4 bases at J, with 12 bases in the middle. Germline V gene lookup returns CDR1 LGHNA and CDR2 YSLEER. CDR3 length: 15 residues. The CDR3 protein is CASSQDLGDIYGYTF. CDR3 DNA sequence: TGCGCCAGCAGCCAAGATTTAGGGGATATCTATGGCTACACCTTC.

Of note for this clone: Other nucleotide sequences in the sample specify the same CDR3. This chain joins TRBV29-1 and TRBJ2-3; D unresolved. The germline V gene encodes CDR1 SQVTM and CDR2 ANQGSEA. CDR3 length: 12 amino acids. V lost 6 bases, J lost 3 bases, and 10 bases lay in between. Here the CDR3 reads CSVTTGTDTQYF. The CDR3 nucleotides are TGCAGCGTCACAACGGGTACAGATACGCAGTATTTT.

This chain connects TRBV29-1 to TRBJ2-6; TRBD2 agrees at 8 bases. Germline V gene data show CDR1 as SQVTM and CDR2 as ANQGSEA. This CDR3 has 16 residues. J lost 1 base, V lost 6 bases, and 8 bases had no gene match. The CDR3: CSVVAGGVSGANVLTF. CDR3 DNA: TGCAGCGTAGTTGCGGGGGGCGTGTCTGGGGCCAACGTCCTGACTTTC.

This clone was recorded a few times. The CDR3 loop reads CASSVRGRQETQYF. The DNA of the CDR3 is TGTGCCAGCAGTGTAAGGGGGCGGCAAGAGACCCAGTACTTC. The V and J genes are TRBV6-1 and TRBJ2-5; 7 bases are a match to TRBD1. The CDR3 totals 14 residues. The germline V gene has CDR1 MNHNS and CDR2 SASEGT. V shed 4 bases and J 2 bases; nucleotides not matched to a gene: 4.

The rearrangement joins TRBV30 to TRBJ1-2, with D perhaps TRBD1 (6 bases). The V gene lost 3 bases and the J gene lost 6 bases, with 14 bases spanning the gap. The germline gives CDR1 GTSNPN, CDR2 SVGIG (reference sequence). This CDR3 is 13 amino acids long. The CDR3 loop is CAWRKGEPNGYTF. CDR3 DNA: TGTGCCTGGAGAAAGGGGGAACCCAATGGCTACACCTTC.

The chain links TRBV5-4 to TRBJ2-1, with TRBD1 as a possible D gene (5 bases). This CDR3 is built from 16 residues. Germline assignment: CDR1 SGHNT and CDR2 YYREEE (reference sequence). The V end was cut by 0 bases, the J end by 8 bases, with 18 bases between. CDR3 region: CASSLARDGKVYEQFF. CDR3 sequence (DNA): TGTGCCAGCAGCTTGGCCAGGGATGGCAAGGTCTATGAGCAGTTCTTC.

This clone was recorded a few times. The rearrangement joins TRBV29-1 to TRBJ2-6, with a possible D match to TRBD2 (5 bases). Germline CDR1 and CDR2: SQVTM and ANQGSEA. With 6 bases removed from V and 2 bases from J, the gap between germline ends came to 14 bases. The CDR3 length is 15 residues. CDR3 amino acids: CSVHPREAGANVLTF. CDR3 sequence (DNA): TGCAGCGTCCACCCCCGGGAAGCTGGGGCCAACGTCCTGACTTTC.

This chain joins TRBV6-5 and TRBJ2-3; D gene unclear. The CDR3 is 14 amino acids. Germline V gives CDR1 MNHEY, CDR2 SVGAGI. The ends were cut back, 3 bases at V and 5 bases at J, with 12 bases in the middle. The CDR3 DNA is TGTGCCAGCAGTTATATCGGATCAGGAGATACGCAGTATTTT. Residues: CASSYIGSGDTQYF.